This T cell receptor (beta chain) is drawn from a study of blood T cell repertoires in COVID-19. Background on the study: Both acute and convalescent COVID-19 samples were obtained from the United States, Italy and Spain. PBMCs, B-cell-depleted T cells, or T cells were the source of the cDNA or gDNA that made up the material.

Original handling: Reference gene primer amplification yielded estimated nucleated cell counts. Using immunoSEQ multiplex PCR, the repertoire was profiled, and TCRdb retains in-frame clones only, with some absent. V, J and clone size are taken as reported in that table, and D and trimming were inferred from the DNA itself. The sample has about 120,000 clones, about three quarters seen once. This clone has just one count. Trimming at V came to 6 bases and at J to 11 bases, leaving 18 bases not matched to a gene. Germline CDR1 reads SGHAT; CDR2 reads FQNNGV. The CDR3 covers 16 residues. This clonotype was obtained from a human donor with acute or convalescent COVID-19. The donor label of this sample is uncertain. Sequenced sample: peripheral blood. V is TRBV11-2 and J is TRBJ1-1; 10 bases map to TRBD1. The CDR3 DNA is TGTGCCAGCAGAACGATTCGACAGGGGGCATCGGGGGTGGCTTTCTTT. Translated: CASRTIRQGASGVAFF.